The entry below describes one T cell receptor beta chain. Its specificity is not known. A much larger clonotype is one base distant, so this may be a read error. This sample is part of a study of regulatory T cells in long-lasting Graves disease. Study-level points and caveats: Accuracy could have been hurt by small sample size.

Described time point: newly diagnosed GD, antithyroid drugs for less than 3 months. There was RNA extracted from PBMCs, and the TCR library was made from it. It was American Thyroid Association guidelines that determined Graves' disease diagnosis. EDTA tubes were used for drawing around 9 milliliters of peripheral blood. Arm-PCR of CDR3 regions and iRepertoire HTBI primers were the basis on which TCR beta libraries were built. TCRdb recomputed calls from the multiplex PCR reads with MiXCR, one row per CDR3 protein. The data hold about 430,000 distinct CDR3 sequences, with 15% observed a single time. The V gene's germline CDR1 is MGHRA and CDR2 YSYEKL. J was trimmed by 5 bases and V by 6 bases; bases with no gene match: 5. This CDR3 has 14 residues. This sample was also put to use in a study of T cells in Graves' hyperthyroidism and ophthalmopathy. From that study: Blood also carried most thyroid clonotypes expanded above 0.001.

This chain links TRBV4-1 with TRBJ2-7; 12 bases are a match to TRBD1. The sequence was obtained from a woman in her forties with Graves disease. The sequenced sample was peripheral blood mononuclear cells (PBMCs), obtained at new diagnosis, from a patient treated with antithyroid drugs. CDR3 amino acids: CASRAGTGGNEQYF. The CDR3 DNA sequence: TGCGCCAGCAGGGCCGGGACAGGGGGCAACGAGCAGTACTTC.